This record covers a single TCR beta chain. These data come from a study of blood T cell repertoires in COVID-19. Across the whole study: From the United States, Italy and Spain came samples of acute and convalescent COVID-19. Sample material is recorded as cDNA or gDNA derived from T cells, B-cell-depleted T cells, or PBMCs.

Original processing notes: The authors estimated nucleated cell counts from reference gene primer amplification. TCRdb's table, derived via immunoSEQ multiplex PCR, lists solely in-frame clones and lacks some. The V and J calls and clone size come from that table; D and trimming were worked out from the DNA. The sample contains about 120,000 clones, under 75% of which appear only once. Germline V gene data show CDR1 as MDHEN and CDR2 as SYDVKM. The ends lost 6 bases at V and 8 bases at J; junction bases unmatched: 10. CDR3 length: 14 residues. The source material was peripheral blood. The sequence was collected from a woman aged 55-75 years with acute or convalescent COVID-19. The chain joins TRBV28 to TRBJ1-2; 9 bases fit TRBD1. CDR3 sequence reads: CASRSTDRGYGYTF. CDR3 sequence (DNA): TGTGCCAGCAGATCCACCGACAGGGGGTACGGCTACACCTTC.